This record concerns one T cell receptor (beta chain) sequence. This specimen comes from a study of CD8 T cells in Susac syndrome. V was clipped by 5 bases and J by 0 bases, with 11 bases between them. Germline V CDR1 and CDR2: MNHEY, SMNVEV (reference sequence). The CDR3 loop spans 15 amino acids. Random hexamers were used to reverse transcribe the RNA input (about 0.5 to 1 ug). Amplification of TCR beta CDR3 used immunoSEQ multiplex PCR across 54 Vbeta and 13 Jbeta. TCRdb called the immunoSEQ multiplex PCR reads again in MiXCR, with one record for every CDR3 protein. Of some 260,000 distinct CDR3 sequences listed, around 84% are singletons.

This rearrangement joins TRBV27 to TRBJ2-1, with D possibly matching TRBD1 (6 bases). This sequence was found in a human donor with multiple sclerosis. Sequenced input: CD8+ T cells from PBMCs. In DNA form, the CDR3 reads TGTGCCAGCAGTCTCAGGGGAGCCTCCTACAATGAGCAGTTCTTC. It specifies CASSLRGASYNEQFF.